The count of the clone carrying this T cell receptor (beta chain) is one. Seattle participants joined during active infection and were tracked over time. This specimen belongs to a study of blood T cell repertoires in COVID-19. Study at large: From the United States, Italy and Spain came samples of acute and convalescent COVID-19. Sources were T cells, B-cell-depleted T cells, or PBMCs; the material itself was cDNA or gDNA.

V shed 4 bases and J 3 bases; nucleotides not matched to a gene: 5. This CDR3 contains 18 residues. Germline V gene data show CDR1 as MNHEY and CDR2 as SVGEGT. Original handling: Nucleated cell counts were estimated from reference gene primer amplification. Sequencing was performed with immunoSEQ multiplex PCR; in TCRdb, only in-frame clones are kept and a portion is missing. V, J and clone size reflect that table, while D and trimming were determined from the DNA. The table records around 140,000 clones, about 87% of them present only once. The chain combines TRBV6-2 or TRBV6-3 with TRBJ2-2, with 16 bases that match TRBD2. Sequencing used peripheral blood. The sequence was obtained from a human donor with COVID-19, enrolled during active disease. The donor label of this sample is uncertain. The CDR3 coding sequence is TGTGCCAGCAGTTCTGGGACTAGCGGGAGGGTCGACACCGGGGAGCTGTTTTTT. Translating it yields CASSSGTSGRVDTGELFF.